This entry lists 32 T cell receptor beta chains sequenced from one sample in a study of blood T cell repertoires in COVID-19. Repertoires were generated with immunoSEQ multiplex PCR, while TCRdb's copy carries only in-frame clones and drops some. The sample consists of just over 300,000 clones, around 90% of them appearing once. Sequences were obtained from PBMCs or T cells enriched from blood (not recorded which). Every receptor here comes from a woman aged 18-29 years with acute COVID-19.

V is TRBV29-1 and J is TRBJ1-1, with a weak D call TRBD1 (6 bases). Trimming left V 4 bases short and J 1 base short, with 10 bases between. The germline gives CDR1 SQVTM, CDR2 ANQGSEA. The CDR3 is 13 amino acids. DNA for the CDR3: TGCAGCGTTGCTCAGGGGTCGAACACTGAAGCTTTCTTT. Protein sequence: CSVAQGSNTEAFF.

The chain joins TRBV28 to TRBJ2-1; TRBD2 matches 11 bases. J gave up 9 bases and V 3 bases, and 7 bases lay outside the gene matches. Germline V gives CDR1 MDHEN, CDR2 SYDVKM. This CDR3 is built from 15 residues. CDR3 protein: CASSFVAGGLGEQFF. The CDR3 bases are TGTGCCAGCAGTTTTGTAGCGGGAGGGCTCGGTGAGCAGTTCTTC.

The genes are TRBV25-1 and TRBJ2-1, with TRBD1 as a possible D gene (5 bases). The CDR3 totals 18 residues. Germline lookup yields CDR1 MGHDK and CDR2 SYGVNS. V shed 1 base and J shed 2 bases, with 18 bases lying between them. CDR3 sequence (DNA): TGTGCCAGCAGTGAATCCCTCGGCCCAGGGAACCCCTACAATGAGCAGTTCTTC. Translating it yields CASSESLGPGNPYNEQFF.

This chain's CDR3 is CASSYSIQGQGTEAFF. The CDR3 DNA sequence: TGTGCCAGCAGTTACTCTATCCAGGGGCAGGGCACTGAAGCTTTCTTT. The chain combines TRBV6-5 with TRBJ1-1; possible D gene TRBD1, 6 bases. V dropped 0 bases and J dropped 4 bases, with 15 bases sitting between them. The germline V gene has CDR1 MNHEY and CDR2 SVGAGI. CDR3 length: 16 residues.

CDR3 sequence: CASSFPWGLSYEQYF. CDR3 DNA sequence: TGTGCCAGCAGTTTCCCATGGGGCCTTTCCTACGAGCAGTACTTC. The genes are TRBV28 and TRBJ2-7; tentatively, D is TRBD1 (5 bases). Germline loops: CDR1 MDHEN, CDR2 SYDVKM. V was cut by 3 bases and J by 1 base, with 13 bases left in between. The CDR3 runs 15 residues.

The chain recombines TRBV18 with TRBJ1-6; D not certain. CDR3 length: 14 residues. The germline gives CDR1 KGHSH, CDR2 LQKENI. V was cut by 1 base and J by 6 bases, with 7 bases left in between. The CDR3 coding sequence is TGTGCCAGCTCACCACAACGGGGTAATTCACCCCTCCACTTT. Residues: CASSPQRGNSPLHF. Filled out from reference TRBV18 and TRBJ1-6, the complete variable domain reads NAGVMQNPRHLVRRRGQEARLRCSPMKGHSHVYWYRQLPEEGLKFMVYLQKENIIDESGMPKERFSAEFPKEGPSILRIQQVVRGDSAAYFCASSPQRGNSPLHFGNGTRLTVT.

This rearrangement joins TRBV28 to TRBJ1-5; D may be TRBD1 (5 bases). Trimming shortened V by 6 bases and J by 6 bases, and 12 bases separated the two germline ends. Germline loops: CDR1 MDHEN, CDR2 SYDVKM. This CDR3 spans 13 amino acids. CDR3 region: CASRGGVSQPQHF. Here the CDR3 DNA reads TGTGCCAGCAGGGGGGGGGTAAGTCAGCCCCAGCATTTT.

The chain links TRBV6-6 to TRBJ2-7; possible D gene TRBD2, 5 bases. The length of the CDR3 is 17 residues. Germline loops: CDR1 MNHNY, CDR2 SVGAGI (reference sequence). Trimming took 5 bases from V and 0 from J, leaving 20 bases between them. The CDR3 loop reads CASSPDFTRRSSYEQYF. CDR3 coding DNA: TGTGCCAGCAGTCCCGACTTCACTAGGAGGAGCTCCTACGAGCAGTACTTC.

The chain links TRBV5-1 to TRBJ2-3; TRBD1 is a possible D gene (5 bases). The CDR3 loop spans 14 amino acids. Germline-derived CDR1 and CDR2 are SGHRS and YFSETQ. Trimming shortened V by 0 bases and J by 4 bases, and 9 bases separated the two germline ends. CDR3 residues: CASSLVIRADTQYF. CDR3 in DNA: TGCGCCAGCAGCTTGGTCATCAGGGCAGATACGCAGTATTTT.

This chain links TRBV5-8 with TRBJ2-2; 7 nucleotides match TRBD2. The J segment lost 2 bases and the V segment lost 4 bases, leaving 8 bases of the junction unmatched. The CDR3 spans 16 residues. CDR1 and CDR2 (germline): SGHTS, YDEGEE. CDR3 loop: CASSRGGSFNTGELFF. The CDR3 nucleotides read TGTGCCAGCAGCCGCGGCGGGAGTTTTAACACCGGGGAGCTGTTTTTT.

This rearrangement joins TRBV19 to TRBJ2-2; 12 nucleotides align to TRBD2. The germline V gene encodes CDR1 LNHDA and CDR2 SQIVND (reference sequence). This CDR3 contains 20 residues. Unmatched junction bases numbered 12, after V lost 0 bases and J lost 4 bases. CDR3: CASSIDHPSGRVGSTGELFF. CDR3 coding DNA: TGTGCCAGTAGTATAGATCACCCTAGCGGGAGGGTCGGAAGCACCGGGGAGCTGTTTTTT.

The chain carries TRBV28 and TRBJ1-5; 9 bases line up with TRBD1. CDR3 length: 13 residues. The germline gives CDR1 MDHEN, CDR2 SYDVKM. V lost 6 bases, J lost 6 bases, and 3 bases stayed unmatched. The CDR3 DNA reads TGTGCCAGCAGCACAGGGGGCGGTCAGCCCCAGCATTTT. Translated, it gives CASSTGGGQPQHF.

Regarding this clone: The sample holds other DNA sequences that translate to the same CDR3. The chain combines TRBV28 with TRBJ2-6; D is uncertain. The CDR3 runs to 13 residues. V was shortened by 5 bases and J by 0 bases, with 2 bases between the two germline ends. The germline V gene encodes CDR1 MDHEN and CDR2 SYDVKM. CDR3 sequence (DNA): TGTGCCAGCAGTCTCTCTGGGGCCAACGTCCTGACTTTC. Protein: CASSLSGANVLTF.

Written as DNA, the CDR3 is TGTGCCAGCAGCCGTACCGACAGGGGAGAGACCCAGTACTTC. This encodes CASSRTDRGETQYF. This chain connects TRBV7-9 to TRBJ2-5; TRBD1 matches at 8 bases. CDR3 size: 14 residues. CDR1 SEHNR and CDR2 FQNEAQ come from the germline V gene (reference sequence). Germline trimming cut 5 bases from V and 4 bases from J; bases unmatched to any gene: 6.

J is TRBJ2-7 and V is TRBV11-3; D ambiguous. The ends were cut back, 4 bases at V and 6 bases at J, with 10 bases in the middle. The CDR3 has 12 residues. Germline CDR1 reads SGHNT; CDR2 reads YENEEA. The CDR3 DNA reads TGTGCCAGCAGCTCCGAACGGTCCGAGCAGTACTTC. Protein product: CASSSERSEQYF.

V is TRBV28 and J is TRBJ1-6; D gene uncertain. V lost 3 bases to trimming and J lost 4 bases, with 7 bases between them. Germline V CDR1 and CDR2: MDHEN, SYDVKM. The CDR3 runs 14 residues. DNA of the CDR3: TGTGCCAGCAGTTTGTCACAGTATAATTCACCCCTCCACTTT. Translation: CASSLSQYNSPLHF.

The rearrangement links TRBV18 to TRBJ1-5; 7 positions agree with TRBD1. V gave up 4 bases and J gave up 3 bases; unmatched junction bases: 3. The CDR3 spans 14 residues. CDR1 is KGHSH, CDR2 LQKENI, per germline. CDR3 region: CASSQGTVNQPQHF. The CDR3 DNA reads TGTGCCAGCTCACAGGGGACAGTCAATCAGCCCCAGCATTTT. The full variable domain, in which reference TRBV18 and TRBJ1-5 provide the parts outside the CDR3, is NAGVMQNPRHLVRRRGQEARLRCSPMKGHSHVYWYRQLPEEGLKFMVYLQKENIIDESGMPKERFSAEFPKEGPSILRIQQVVRGDSAAYFCASSQGTVNQPQHFGDGTRLSIL.

The chain uses TRBV7-3 and TRBJ2-1; no firm D call. Between the trimmed V and J ends, which lost 5 bases and 4 bases, there was a span of 6 bases. This CDR3 is 12 amino acids long. The germline V gene has CDR1 SGHTA and CDR2 FQGTGA. CDR3 sequence: CASSREYNEQFF. In DNA form, the CDR3 reads TGTGCCAGCAGCCGAGAGTACAATGAGCAGTTCTTC. Together with reference TRBV7-3 and TRBJ2-1, the CDR3 gives the full variable domain: GAGVSQTPSNKVTEKGKYVELRCDPISGHTALYWYRQSLGQGPEFLIYFQGTGAADDSGLPNDRFFAVRPEGSVSTLKIQRTERGDSAVYLCASSREYNEQFFGPGTRLTVL.

The V and J genes are TRBV2 and TRBJ2-5; 10 nucleotides align to TRBD2. The CDR3 has 14 residues. Germline CDR1 is SNHLY and CDR2 is FYNNEI. Germline trimming cut 6 bases from V and 1 base from J; bases unmatched to any gene: 2. The CDR3 is CASRRTSGQETQYF. The CDR3 region has the DNA TGTGCCAGCAGGCGGACTAGCGGCCAAGAGACCCAGTACTTC.

The chain couples TRBV6-5 to TRBJ1-2; D unresolved. The germline CDR1 and CDR2 sequences are MNHEY and SVGAGI. Trimming took 2 bases from V and 5 from J, leaving 12 bases between them. CDR3 length: 14 amino acids. The chain's CDR3 is CASSYALTVYGYTF. The CDR3 DNA is TGTGCCAGCAGTTACGCGCTCACGGTTTATGGCTACACCTTC.

V is TRBV9 and J is TRBJ2-3; 7 nucleotides align to TRBD2. Germline CDR1 SGDLS, CDR2 YYNGEE. The CDR3 loop spans 13 amino acids. Unmatched junction bases numbered 6, after V lost 4 bases and J lost 7 bases. CDR3 amino acids: CASSNRDYYTQYF. In DNA form, the CDR3 reads TGTGCCAGCAGCAATCGGGACTACTATACGCAGTATTTT.

V gene TRBV19 combines with J gene TRBJ2-1; 7 bases are shared with TRBD1. Germline V CDR1 and CDR2: LNHDA, SQIVND (reference sequence). The J segment lost 3 bases and the V segment lost 4 bases, leaving 18 bases of the junction unmatched. The CDR3 consists of 19 residues. The CDR3 spells CASSNQLYRRDSNYNEQFF. For the CDR3, the DNA is TGTGCCAGTAGTAATCAACTTTACCGCCGGGACAGTAACTACAATGAGCAGTTCTTC.

This chain's CDR3 is CASSQELPEGETQYF. In DNA form, the CDR3 reads TGCGCCAGCAGCCAAGAACTTCCCGAGGGAGAGACCCAGTACTTC. The V call is TRBV4-1, the J call TRBJ2-5; perhaps TRBD2 as D (5 bases). The CDR3 spans 15 residues. CDR1 is MGHRA, CDR2 YSYEKL, per germline. V was shortened by 0 bases and J by 4 bases, with 12 bases between the two germline ends.

V is TRBV28 and J is TRBJ1-4; 8 bases are a match to TRBD1. Germline trimming cut 11 bases from V and 6 bases from J; bases unmatched to any gene: 8. Germline V CDR1 and CDR2: MDHEN, SYDVKM. This CDR3 is built from 13 residues. CDR3 protein: CAGRTGQDEKLFF. The CDR3 DNA sequence: TGTGCCGGAAGGACAGGGCAAGATGAAAAACTGTTTTTT. Complete variable domain (other parts from reference TRBV28 and TRBJ1-4): DVKVTQSSRYLVKRTGEKVFLECVQDMDHENMFWYRQDPGLGLRLIYFSYDVKMKEKGDIPEGYSVSREKKERFSLILESASTNQTSMYLCAGRTGQDEKLFFGSGTQLSVL.

The chain is built from TRBV7-6 and TRBJ1-2; 9 positions match TRBD1. The germline CDR1 and CDR2 sequences are SGHVS and FNYEAQ. Trimming at V came to 6 bases and at J to 5 bases, leaving 10 bases not matched to a gene. CDR3 length: 15 residues. Written as DNA, the CDR3 is TGTGCCAGCAGTCCCGGGACAGGGAATCGTTATGGCTACACCTTC. Amino acid sequence: CASSPGTGNRYGYTF.

This sequence joins TRBV12-3 or TRBV12-4 and TRBJ1-1; the D is unclear. The CDR3 is 13 residues long. V was shortened by 4 bases and J by 2 bases, with 8 bases between the two germline ends. In DNA, the CDR3 is TGTGCCAGCAGTTATACAGTTAACACTGAAGCTTTCTTT. This translates into CASSYTVNTEAFF.

V and J are TRBV10-3 and TRBJ2-7; a weak D match, TRBD2 (6 bases). CDR1 is ENHRY and CDR2 is SYGVKD in the germline V gene. Trimming removed 2 bases from V and 2 bases from J, with 13 bases in between. The CDR3 has 15 residues. The CDR3 is CAISEALAPTYEQYF. The CDR3 nucleotides read TGTGCCATCAGTGAGGCCCTAGCGCCTACCTACGAGCAGTACTTC.

This sequence joins TRBV28 and TRBJ2-3; 13 bases fit TRBD2. With 4 bases clipped from V and 1 base from J, the junction kept 5 bases outside the gene matches. The CDR3 has 17 residues. Per germline, CDR1 MDHEN and CDR2 SYDVKM. The DNA of the CDR3 is TGTGCCAGCAGTTGGACTAGCGGGAGAGAGGGCACAGATACGCAGTATTTT. Translation gives CASSWTSGREGTDTQYF.

This clone was seen repeatedly, ten times or more. This chain joins TRBV19 and TRBJ1-6; D uncertain. The V end lost 4 bases, the J end lost 7 bases, and 14 bases lay between the germline ends. The CDR3 extends over 15 amino acids. Germline CDR1 and CDR2: LNHDA and SQIVND (reference sequence). CDR3 coding DNA: TGTGCCAGTAGTACCAACCACGGCGGGAATTCACCCCTCCACTTT. Protein sequence: CASSTNHGGNSPLHF.

The CDR3 loop is CASSSSGTGGFEQYF. The CDR3 region has the DNA TGTGCCAGCAGCTCATCCGGGACAGGGGGCTTTGAGCAGTACTTC. The gene calls are TRBV11-2 and TRBJ2-7; 12 nucleotides agree with TRBD1. The CDR3 loop spans 15 amino acids. Per the germline V gene, CDR1 is SGHAT and CDR2 is FQNNGV. After removal of 4 bases from V and 7 bases from J, the junction contained 8 bases not matched to a gene.

This clone was observed once. The V call is TRBV18, the J call TRBJ2-2; 11 bases match TRBD2. CDR3 length: 18 amino acids. Germline loops: CDR1 KGHSH, CDR2 LQKENI. V lost 0 bases and J lost 7; bases outside the gene matches: 10. The DNA for the CDR3 is TGTGCCAGCTCACCACCAAGACTAGCGGGATATCAAGGCGGGGAGCTGTTTTTT. As protein: CASSPPRLAGYQGGELFF.

Here the CDR3 DNA reads TGTGCCAGCAGCTCGACAGGGCCTTATGGCTACACCTTC. Translated: CASSSTGPYGYTF. The rearrangement uses TRBV3-1 (or the pseudogene TRBV3-2) and TRBJ1-2, with TRBD1 identical over 7 bases. From germline, CDR1 is LGHDT and CDR2 YNNKEL (reference sequence). The CDR3 is 13 amino acids. J gave up 5 bases and V 5 bases, and 5 bases lay outside the gene matches.